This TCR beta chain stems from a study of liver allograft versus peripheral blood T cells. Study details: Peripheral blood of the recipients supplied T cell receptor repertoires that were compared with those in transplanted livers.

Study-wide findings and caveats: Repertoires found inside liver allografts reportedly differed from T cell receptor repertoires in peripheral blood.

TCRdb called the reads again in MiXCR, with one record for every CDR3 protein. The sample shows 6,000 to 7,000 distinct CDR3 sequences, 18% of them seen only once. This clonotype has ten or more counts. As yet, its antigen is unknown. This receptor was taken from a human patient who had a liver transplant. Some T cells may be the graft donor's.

The DNA for the CDR3 is TGTGCCAGTAGTACATGGGTCGGGAACACTGAAGCTTTCTTT. Encoded protein: CASSTWVGNTEAFF. The chain uses TRBV19 and TRBJ1-1, with D uncertain. The CDR3 covers 14 residues. V was trimmed by 4 bases and J by 1 base, leaving 10 bases between them. Germline CDR1 LNHDA, CDR2 SQIVND (reference sequence). The full variable domain, with the rest looked up from reference TRBV19 and TRBJ1-1, is DGGITQSPKYLFRKEGQNVTLSCEQNLNHDAMYWYRQDPGQGLRLIYYSQIVNDFQKGDIAEGYSVSREKKESFPLTVTSAQKNPTAFYLCASSTWVGNTEAFFGQGTRLTVV.